The next 28 T cell receptor beta chains were all read from a single sample in a study of radiation and T cells in renal cell carcinoma. Data came from immunoSEQ multiplex PCR; TCRdb stores just in-frame clones and leaves some out. Of about 130,000 clones listed, 75% to 85% are singletons. Time point defined: blood 2 weeks post-SBRT. As for treatment: 15 Gy SBRT to primary tumor, nephrectomy 4 weeks later. The sequenced sample was blood, obtained from a patient whose treatment included radiotherapy and nephrectomy. These TCRs come from a woman in her sixties with renal cell carcinoma.

This clone was counted once. The V call is TRBV19, the J call TRBJ2-3, with 7 bases identical to TRBD1. Germline loops: CDR1 LNHDA, CDR2 SQIVND (reference sequence). V lost 1 base and J lost 3; bases outside the gene matches: 4. The CDR3 sequence is 15 residues long. CDR3 sequence reads: CASSIGQGMTDTQYF. The CDR3 DNA reads TGTGCCAGTAGTATAGGACAGGGAATGACAGATACGCAGTATTTT.

The rearrangement links TRBV4-1 to TRBJ2-3, with D unclear. This CDR3 is 14 amino acids long. V was shortened by 7 bases and J by 2 bases, with 13 bases between the two germline ends. Germline V gene sequence: CDR1 MGHRA, CDR2 YSYEKL. The CDR3 sequence is CASKTDWITDTQYF. CDR3 DNA: TGCGCCAGCAAAACCGACTGGATCACAGATACGCAGTATTTT.

The chain is built from TRBV6-1 and TRBJ2-2, with 10 bases identical to TRBD1. The CDR3 totals 14 residues. Germline V lookup: CDR1 MNHNS, CDR2 SASEGT. V was clipped by 7 bases and J by 6 bases; unmatched bases: 5. The CDR3 sequence: CASNEGTGAGELFF. CDR3 sequence (DNA): TGTGCCAGCAACGAAGGGACAGGGGCCGGGGAGCTGTTTTTT.

The genes are TRBV27 and TRBJ2-2; TRBD1 is a possible D gene (6 bases). CDR3 length: 15 amino acids. Germline V gives CDR1 MNHEY, CDR2 SMNVEV (reference sequence). V was clipped by 4 bases and J by 0 bases, with 9 bases between them. The CDR3 here is CASSYRAPNTGELFF. The CDR3 region has the DNA TGTGCCAGCAGTTACAGGGCACCGAACACCGGGGAGCTGTTTTTT.

This chain joins TRBV5-1 and TRBJ2-7; D remains ambiguous. Germline V gene data show CDR1 as SGHRS and CDR2 as YFSETQ. The CDR3 has 15 amino acids. V gave up 4 bases and J gave up 2 bases, with 16 bases separating them. The CDR3 here is CASSPSRRNTYEQYF. For the CDR3, the DNA is TGCGCCAGCAGCCCCTCGAGAAGGAACACCTACGAGCAGTACTTC.

This chain joins TRBV5-1 and TRBJ2-3; 8 positions match TRBD2. V lost 4 bases to trimming and J lost 0 bases; unmatched junction nucleotides: 13. Germline V CDR1 and CDR2: SGHRS, YFSETQ. The CDR3 totals 18 residues. CDR3 residues: CASSPKPGLGSSTDTQYF. The CDR3 nucleotides are TGCGCCAGCAGCCCGAAACCGGGACTAGGGTCTAGCACAGATACGCAGTATTTT.

This sequence joins TRBV14 and TRBJ1-4; TRBD1 aligns across 7 bases. The CDR3 is made up of 16 amino acids. Germline V lookup: CDR1 SGHDN, CDR2 FVKESK. Unmatched junction bases numbered 9, after V lost 1 base and J lost 7 bases. In DNA form, the CDR3 reads TGTGCCAGCAGCCAAGGCGTGACAGGGCGAAGTGAAAAACTGTTTTTT. Protein sequence: CASSQGVTGRSEKLFF.

The CDR3 here is CASSLAAGFGPNEKLFF. CDR3 sequence (DNA): TGTGCCAGCAGCTTAGCGGCCGGGTTCGGACCGAATGAAAAACTGTTTTTT. J is TRBJ1-4 and V is TRBV11-1; D unresolved. The CDR3 sequence is 17 residues long. Trimming shortened V by 0 bases and J by 5 bases, and 16 bases separated the two germline ends. From germline, CDR1 is SGHAT and CDR2 FQDESV (reference sequence).

V and J are TRBV6-5 and TRBJ2-2; D possibly corresponds to TRBD1 (6 bases). From germline, CDR1 is MNHEY and CDR2 SVGAGI. The CDR3 loop spans 14 amino acids. V lost 11 bases and J lost 7, with 20 bases in between. CDR3 loop: CAASAGVYGGELFF. CDR3 nucleotide sequence: TGTGCCGCCTCCGCAGGGGTGTATGGCGGGGAGCTGTTTTTT.

This clone appeared a few times. This chain connects TRBV5-6 to TRBJ1-5; no clear D. Per germline, CDR1 SGHDT and CDR2 YYEEEE. Trimming pared 1 base from V and 3 bases from J, leaving 8 bases between. The CDR3 loop spans 14 amino acids. CDR3 sequence reads: CASSLRGHNQPQHF. The CDR3 DNA reads as TGTGCCAGCAGCTTGCGAGGGCACAATCAGCCCCAGCATTTT.

CDR3 bases: TGCGCCAGCAGCTGGGACAGTGCCTACGAGCAGTACTTC. Translating gives CASSWDSAYEQYF. This rearrangement joins TRBV5-1 to TRBJ2-7, with TRBD1 matching 7 bases. The V and J ends lost 3 bases and 2 bases, in that order; junction bases with no gene match: 2. In germline, CDR1 is SGHRS, CDR2 YFSETQ. The CDR3 is 13 residues long.

The rearrangement uses TRBV6-1 and TRBJ1-1; no clear D. The CDR3 extends over 10 amino acids. Germline CDR1 and CDR2: MNHNS and SASEGT. V lost 5 bases to trimming and J lost 6 bases, with 4 bases between them. The CDR3 sequence: CASSYSEAFF. CDR3 sequence (DNA): TGTGCCAGCAGTTATTCTGAAGCTTTCTTT.

In this sample, this clone turned up a few times. This chain links TRBV29-1 with TRBJ1-5, with 7 bases identical to TRBD1. With V trimmed by 6 bases and J by 4 bases, 6 bases remained unmatched. The length of the CDR3 is 13 residues. Germline CDR1 SQVTM, CDR2 ANQGSEA. The CDR3 DNA sequence: TGCAGCGTCTCAAACAGGGGTAATCAGCCCCAGCATTTT. Protein sequence: CSVSNRGNQPQHF.

The rearrangement uses TRBV6-1 and TRBJ1-5; the match to TRBD1 covers 11 bases. Trimming removed 1 base from V and 6 bases from J; junction bases left unmatched: 8. This CDR3 spans 17 amino acids. Germline V gene lookup returns CDR1 MNHNS and CDR2 SASEGT. The DNA for the CDR3 is TGTGCCAGCAGTGAAGAACCCAGGACAGGGGGCGGTCAGCCCCAGCATTTT. It codes for CASSEEPRTGGGQPQHF.

The V call is TRBV7-6, the J call TRBJ2-7; D might be TRBD2 (6 bases). Germline V gives CDR1 SGHVS, CDR2 FNYEAQ. V shed 5 bases and J shed 3 bases, with 14 bases lying between them. The CDR3 totals 14 residues. Written as DNA, the CDR3 is TGTGCCAGCAGCCCAGCGACTAGAGACTACGAGCAGTACTTC. Its protein product is CASSPATRDYEQYF.

The chain joins TRBV6-5 to TRBJ1-1, with D unresolved. Trimming pared 6 bases from V and 4 bases from J, leaving 6 bases between. This CDR3 has 11 amino acids. Germline CDR1 and CDR2: MNHEY and SVGAGI. The CDR3 nucleotides read TGTGCCAGCAGACGGGGCACTGAAGCTTTCTTT. This encodes CASRRGTEAFF.

This clone was seen a few times. The J gene is TRBJ2-7, the V gene TRBV27; no clear D. Germline loops: CDR1 MNHEY, CDR2 SMNVEV (reference sequence). The V and J ends lost 3 bases and 1 base respectively, with 4 bases between them. The CDR3 has 12 residues. The CDR3 sequence: CASSLPSYEQYF. CDR3 bases: TGTGCCAGCAGTTTGCCATCCTACGAGCAGTACTTC.

The chain has TRBV5-6 and TRBJ2-1, with D perhaps matching TRBD2 (5 bases). The CDR3 is 14 amino acids. Germline V gives CDR1 SGHDT, CDR2 YYEEEE. V dropped 2 bases and J dropped 0 bases, with 6 bases sitting between them. In nucleotides, the CDR3 is TGTGCCAGCAGCTTCAGCGGCTCCTACAATGAGCAGTTCTTC. Residues: CASSFSGSYNEQFF. Filled out from reference TRBV5-6 and TRBJ2-1, the complete variable domain reads DAGVTQSPTHLIKTRGQQVTLRCSPKSGHDTVSWYQQALGQGPQFIFQYYEEEERQRGNFPDRFSGHQFPNYSSELNVNALLLGDSALYLCASSFSGSYNEQFFGPGTRLTVL.

A note on this clone: At the DNA level, this CDR3 is encoded by other sequences in the same sample as well. The chain links TRBV7-9 to TRBJ2-2, with 8 bases matching TRBD1. V lost 4 bases and J lost 1; bases outside the gene matches: 2. The CDR3 totals 15 residues. Germline-derived CDR1 and CDR2 are SEHNR and FQNEAQ (reference sequence). As DNA, the CDR3 is TGTGCCAGCAGCTCGACAGGGGTGAACACCGGGGAGCTGTTTTTT. Amino acid sequence: CASSSTGVNTGELFF.

This rearrangement joins TRBV10-3 to TRBJ2-7; TRBD1 matches at 8 bases. V trimming: 0 bases; J trimming: 4 bases; junction bases outside the gene matches: 2. Germline V CDR1 and CDR2: ENHRY, SYGVKD. This CDR3 is 14 amino acids long. The CDR3 protein is CAISESTGGYEQYF. The CDR3 DNA is TGTGCCATCAGTGAGTCCACAGGGGGGTACGAGCAGTACTTC.

The chain combines TRBV28 with TRBJ2-1, with 7 nucleotides matching TRBD1. CDR1 and CDR2 (germline): MDHEN, SYDVKM. This CDR3 region has 16 residues. After removal of 5 bases from V and 5 bases from J, the junction contained 12 bases not matched to a gene. CDR3 in DNA: TGTGCCAGCAGTCCGTCCCTTGGGACAGTGCACAATGAGCAGTTCTTC. Translated, it gives CASSPSLGTVHNEQFF.

The chain couples TRBV4-1 to TRBJ2-1; no reliable D call. Trimming took off 1 base at V and 3 bases at J, with 10 bases between the two ends. The CDR3 totals 15 residues. Germline CDR1 and CDR2: MGHRA and YSYEKL. In DNA form, the CDR3 reads TGCGCCAGCAGCCAAGTGGTGGACGTCTACAATGAGCAGTTCTTC. Its translation is CASSQVVDVYNEQFF.

This clone was seen more than once but under ten times. The V gene is TRBV14, the J gene TRBJ2-7; D not certain. The length of the CDR3 is 14 residues. The V end was cut by 0 bases, the J end by 7 bases, with 13 bases between. Germline loops: CDR1 SGHDN, CDR2 FVKESK. In DNA, the CDR3 is TGTGCCAGCAGCCAAGAGATAGCTGCCCGGGAGCAGTACTTC. Its protein is CASSQEIAAREQYF.

This clone has a handful of counts. The chain uses TRBV7-9 and TRBJ1-1; TRBD1 matches at 12 bases. Germline loops: CDR1 SEHNR, CDR2 FQNEAQ (reference sequence). With V trimmed by 6 bases and J by 5 bases, 7 bases remained unmatched. The CDR3 totals 15 residues. The DNA of the CDR3 is TGTGCCAGCAGGTCGGGACAGGGGGCGAGAACTGAAGCTTTCTTT. This translates into CASRSGQGARTEAFF.

CDR3 loop: CASSSGLAGYEQYF. The CDR3 DNA follows: TGCGCCAGCAGCTCGGGGCTAGCGGGGTACGAGCAGTACTTC. The chain couples TRBV5-1 to TRBJ2-7; TRBD2 aligns across 9 bases. The CDR3 loop spans 14 amino acids. From germline, CDR1 is SGHRS and CDR2 YFSETQ. Unmatched junction bases numbered 5, after V lost 3 bases and J lost 4 bases.

The chain couples TRBV7-2 to TRBJ1-5; tentatively, D is TRBD1 (5 bases). This CDR3 contains 14 residues. V lost 1 base to trimming and J lost 5 bases, with 9 bases between them. Germline lookup yields CDR1 SGHTA and CDR2 FQGNSA. The CDR3 here is CASSLDGADQPQHF. Written as DNA, the CDR3 is TGTGCCAGCAGCTTAGATGGGGCGGATCAGCCCCAGCATTTT.

This clone was seen only once. This chain connects TRBV19 to TRBJ1-5; D gene ambiguous. CDR1 is LNHDA and CDR2 is SQIVND in the germline V gene (reference sequence). V was shortened by 3 bases and J by 4 bases, with 13 bases between the two germline ends. The CDR3 length is 15 residues. CDR3 sequence: CASSMETWANQPQHF. CDR3 DNA: TGTGCCAGTAGTATGGAGACTTGGGCAAATCAGCCCCAGCATTTT.

The chain is built from TRBV2 and TRBJ2-7; 8 bases match TRBD1. The CDR3 loop spans 17 amino acids. V shed 0 bases, J shed 4 bases, and the junction held 11 bases outside the gene matches. Germline V gene data show CDR1 as SNHLY and CDR2 as FYNNEI. For the CDR3, the DNA is TGTGCCAGCAGTGAAGCTCCCGTCGGCAGGGGGCCGTACGAGCAGTACTTC. Its protein product is CASSEAPVGRGPYEQYF. The full variable domain, completed using reference TRBV2 and TRBJ2-7, is EPEVTQTPSHQVTQMGQEVILRCVPISNHLYFYWYRQILGQKVEFLVSFYNNEISEKSEIFDDQFSVERPDGSNFTLKIRSTKLEDSAMYFCASSEAPVGRGPYEQYFGPGTRLTVT.